This TCR beta chain was retrieved from a study of cytomegalovirus exposure and HLA in healthy donors. Study overall: Per a later analysis, the approximately 600 first-cohort and under 150 validation repertoires shared one platform. Study conclusions and caveats: Cytomegalovirus association was assigned to 150 to 200 TCR beta chains. The tendency of first-cohort TCR clusters to co-occur in the 100 to 150 validation repertoires emerged from a later analysis.

Only in-frame clones appear in the TCRdb table, and some are missing; sequencing was by immunoSEQ multiplex PCR. The sample holds about 160,000 clones, 86% seen once. The donors were in the roughly 110-subject validation cohort; that cohort was separate from the roughly 700-subject first cohort. Points on this clone: Its antigen is currently unknown.

Germline CDR1 is SGHTA and CDR2 is FQGTGA. There are 14 residues in the CDR3. The ends lost 0 bases at V and 10 bases at J; junction bases unmatched: 6. Sample: PBMCs. The V call is TRBV7-3, the J call TRBJ2-1; 7 bases map to TRBD2. The origin of this receptor is a woman aged 18-30 years in good health and CMV-seronegative. Written as DNA, the CDR3 is TGTGCCAGCAGCTTAACCCGACTAGCCGAGGAGCAGTTCTTC. This gives the protein CASSLTRLAEEQFF.